Listed here are 2 T cell receptor beta chains from one sample, sequenced in a study of T cells in Graves' hyperthyroidism and ophthalmopathy. TCR beta CDR3 region amplification was performed from RNA transcripts. Using the HTBI primer set, a first-round RT-PCR was run on the TCR CDR3. Using its own MiXCR run on the multiplex PCR reads, TCRdb lists one record per CDR3 protein. The table shows some 510,000 distinct CDR3 sequences, with under 60% occurring only once. Sequenced sample: peripheral blood or thyroid tissue (not recorded which). These receptors came from a woman aged 18-35 years with Graves' hyperthyroidism.

The chain uses TRBV29-1 and TRBJ2-1; D might be TRBD2 (5 bases). Per germline, CDR1 SQVTM and CDR2 ANQGSEA. The CDR3 has 15 amino acids. The V gene lost 4 bases and the J gene lost 1 base, with 14 bases spanning the gap. DNA of the CDR3: TGCAGCGTTGCCCAGGACTTGTATTCCTACAATGAGCAGTTCTTC. Translating gives CSVAQDLYSYNEQFF.

V gene TRBV29-1 combines with J gene TRBJ1-1; TRBD1 agrees at 7 bases. The CDR3 spans 13 residues. J lost 5 bases, V lost 7 bases, and 10 bases had no gene match. Germline V gene sequence: CDR1 SQVTM, CDR2 ANQGSEA. Here the CDR3 DNA reads TGCAGCGCGGAAGGACAGGTTGGAACTGAAGCTTTCTTT. Protein: CSAEGQVGTEAFF.